This T cell receptor (beta chain) was identified in a study of blood T cells in healthy people across ages. The study, taken as a whole, reports: Older age went with lower TCR beta diversity per million T cells, in a roughly linear way. It was not known whether donors were CMV positive (a possible confounder of expanded clonotype changes). Both naive CD4+ cell counts and diversity were greater in long-lived donors than in aged donors.

In regard to this clonotype: Its target is not known. One end of the junction varies from germline; a read error may be responsible.

A second PCR, run for about 6 to 11 cycles, used a sample-barcoded 5' primer plus a J-beta primer mix. Every sample gave at least 3 million paired-end reads containing CDR3. TCRdb itself ran the 5' RACE reads through MiXCR, one entry per CDR3 protein. The sample has roughly 790,000 distinct CDR3 sequences; about 40% are singletons. This sequence originates from a woman in her sixties or seventies in good health. Sequencing was done on a sample of blood.

Here the CDR3 DNA reads TGCAATGCTCCGGACACGACTAACTATGGCTACACCTTC. The encoded protein is CNAPDTTNYGYTF. The rearrangement uses TRBV20-1 and TRBJ1-2; TRBD1 might be the D (5 bases). From germline, CDR1 is DFQATT and CDR2 SNEGSKA (reference sequence). This CDR3 has 13 amino acids.